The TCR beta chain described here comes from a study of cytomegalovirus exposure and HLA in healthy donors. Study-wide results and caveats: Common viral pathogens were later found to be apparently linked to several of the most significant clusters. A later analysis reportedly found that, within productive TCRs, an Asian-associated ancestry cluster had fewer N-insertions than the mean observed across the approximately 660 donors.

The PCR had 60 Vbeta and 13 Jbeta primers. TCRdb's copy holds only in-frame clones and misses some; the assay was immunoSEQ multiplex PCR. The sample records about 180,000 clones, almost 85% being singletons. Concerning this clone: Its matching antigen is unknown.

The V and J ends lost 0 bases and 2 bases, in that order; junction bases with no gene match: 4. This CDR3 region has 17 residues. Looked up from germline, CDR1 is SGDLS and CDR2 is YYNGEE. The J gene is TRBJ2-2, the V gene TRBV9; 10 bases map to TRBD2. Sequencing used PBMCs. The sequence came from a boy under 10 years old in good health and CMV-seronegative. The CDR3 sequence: CASSVGRTSGNTGELFF. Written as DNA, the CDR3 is TGTGCCAGCAGCGTAGGAAGGACTAGCGGTAACACCGGGGAGCTGTTTTTT.